This T cell receptor (beta chain) was recorded in a study of CD8+ T cells in alopecia areata. Study conclusions and caveats: Higher clonality was seen in lesional scalp than in normal scalp, especially in alopecia totalis/universalis. It was less clear whether patients shared TCRs than it was in mice, possibly because of HLA. Scalp specimens additionally yield sequences from normal skin's resident alphabeta T cells.

Reverse transcribed after extraction, RNA yielded cDNA as the sequencing template. Measured with immunoSEQ multiplex PCR; TCRdb has only the in-frame clones, and not every one. The sample includes approximately 150,000 clones, 62% of them seen just once. Of note for this clone: What it recognizes is unknown.

A FACSAria was used to sort CD4+ and CD8+ T cells. These cells came from PBMCs. The sequence was collected from a human donor in good health. The sequencing sample was made of CD8+ T cells sorted from blood.

In DNA form, the CDR3 reads TGTGCCAGCAAGGACCTCTACGAGCAGTACTTC. Translation gives CASKDLYEQYF. The genes are TRBV27 and TRBJ2-7; D gene uncertain. V was trimmed by 7 bases and J by 3 bases, leaving 7 bases between them. The CDR3 runs to 11 residues. Germline loops: CDR1 MNHEY, CDR2 SMNVEV (reference sequence).